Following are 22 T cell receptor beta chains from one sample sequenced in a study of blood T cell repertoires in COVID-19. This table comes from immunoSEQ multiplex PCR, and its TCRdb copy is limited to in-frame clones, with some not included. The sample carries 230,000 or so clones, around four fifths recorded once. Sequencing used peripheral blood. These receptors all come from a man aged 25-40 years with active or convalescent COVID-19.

This CDR3 is CASSQDRASGAETQYF. CDR3 nucleotides: TGCGCCAGCAGCCAAGATCGGGCTAGCGGGGCTGAGACCCAGTACTTC. The chain couples TRBV4-3 to TRBJ2-5, with TRBD2 matching 9 bases. CDR1 is LGHNA and CDR2 is YSLEER in the germline V gene. V shed 0 bases and J 5 bases; nucleotides not matched to a gene: 7. This CDR3 spans 16 amino acids.

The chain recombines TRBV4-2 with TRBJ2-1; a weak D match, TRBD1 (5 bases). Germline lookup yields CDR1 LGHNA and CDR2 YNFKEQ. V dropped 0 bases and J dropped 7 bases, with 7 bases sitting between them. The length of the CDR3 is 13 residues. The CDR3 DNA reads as TGTGCCAGCAGCCAAGATCAGGGAAATGAGCAGTTCTTC. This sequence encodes CASSQDQGNEQFF.

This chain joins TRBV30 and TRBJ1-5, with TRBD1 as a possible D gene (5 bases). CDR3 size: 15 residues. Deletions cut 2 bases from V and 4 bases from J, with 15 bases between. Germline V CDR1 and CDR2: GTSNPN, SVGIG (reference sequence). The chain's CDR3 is CAWSPGRQGNQPQHF. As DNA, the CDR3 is TGTGCCTGGAGTCCCGGGCGGCAGGGAAATCAGCCCCAGCATTTT.

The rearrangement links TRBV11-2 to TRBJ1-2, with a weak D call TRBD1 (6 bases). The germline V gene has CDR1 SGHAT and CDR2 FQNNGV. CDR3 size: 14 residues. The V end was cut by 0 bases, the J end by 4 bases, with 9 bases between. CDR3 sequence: CASSLETGLYGYTF. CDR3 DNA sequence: TGTGCCAGCAGCTTAGAGACAGGCCTCTATGGCTACACCTTC.

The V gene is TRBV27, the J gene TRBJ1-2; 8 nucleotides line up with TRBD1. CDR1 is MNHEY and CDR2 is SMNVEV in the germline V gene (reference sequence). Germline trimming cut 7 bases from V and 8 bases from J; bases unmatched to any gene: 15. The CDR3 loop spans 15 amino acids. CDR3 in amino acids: CASNFRQGKVGGYTF. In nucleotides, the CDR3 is TGTGCCAGCAATTTTAGACAGGGGAAAGTGGGAGGCTACACCTTC.

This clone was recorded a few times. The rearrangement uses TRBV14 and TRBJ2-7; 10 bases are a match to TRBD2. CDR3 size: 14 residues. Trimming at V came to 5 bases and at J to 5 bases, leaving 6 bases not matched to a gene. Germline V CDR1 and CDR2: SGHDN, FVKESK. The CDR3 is CASSKTSGIDEQYF. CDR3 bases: TGTGCCAGCAGCAAAACTAGCGGGATCGACGAGCAGTACTTC.

The CDR3 DNA follows: TGTGCCAGCAGCCAAGAGGGGGGTGGGTATCAGCCCCAGCATTTT. It specifies CASSQEGGGYQPQHF. The J gene is TRBJ1-5, the V gene TRBV3-1 (or the pseudogene TRBV3-2); D perhaps matches TRBD1 (5 bases). Germline V gene sequence: CDR1 LGHDT, CDR2 YNNKEL (reference sequence). Deletions cut 0 bases from V and 5 bases from J, with 11 bases between. This CDR3 spans 15 amino acids.

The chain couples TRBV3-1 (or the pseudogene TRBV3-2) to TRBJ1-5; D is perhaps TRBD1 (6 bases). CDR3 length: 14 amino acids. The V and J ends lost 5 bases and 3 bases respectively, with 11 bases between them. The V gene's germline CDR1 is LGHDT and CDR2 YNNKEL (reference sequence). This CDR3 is CASSKQGSNQPQHF. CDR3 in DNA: TGTGCCAGCAGCAAACAGGGCTCCAATCAGCCCCAGCATTTT.

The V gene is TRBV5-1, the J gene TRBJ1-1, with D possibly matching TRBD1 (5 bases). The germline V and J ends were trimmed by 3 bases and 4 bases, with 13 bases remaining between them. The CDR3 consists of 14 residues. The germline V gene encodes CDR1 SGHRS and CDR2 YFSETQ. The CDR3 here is CASSWRGAGTEAFF. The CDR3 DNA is TGCGCCAGCAGCTGGAGGGGAGCTGGCACTGAAGCTTTCTTT.

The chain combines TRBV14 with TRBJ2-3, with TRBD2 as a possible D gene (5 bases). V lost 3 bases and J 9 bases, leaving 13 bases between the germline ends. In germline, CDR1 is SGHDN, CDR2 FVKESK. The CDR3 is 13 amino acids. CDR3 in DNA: TGTGCCAGCAGCCATCTCAGGACTTCGACGCAGTATTTT. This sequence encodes CASSHLRTSTQYF.

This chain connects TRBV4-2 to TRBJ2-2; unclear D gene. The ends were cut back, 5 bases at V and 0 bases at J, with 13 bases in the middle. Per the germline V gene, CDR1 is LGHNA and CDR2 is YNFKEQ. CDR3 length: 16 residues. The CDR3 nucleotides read TGTGCCAGCAGCTATGGAGCTGTAGCGAACACCGGGGAGCTGTTTTTT. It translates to CASSYGAVANTGELFF.

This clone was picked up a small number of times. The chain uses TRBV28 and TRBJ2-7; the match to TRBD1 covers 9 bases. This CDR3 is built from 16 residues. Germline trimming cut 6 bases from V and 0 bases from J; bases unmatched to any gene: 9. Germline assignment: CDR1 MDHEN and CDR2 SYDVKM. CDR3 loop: CASSSAQGARSYEQYF. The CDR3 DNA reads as TGTGCCAGCAGCTCCGCACAGGGGGCGCGCTCCTACGAGCAGTACTTC.

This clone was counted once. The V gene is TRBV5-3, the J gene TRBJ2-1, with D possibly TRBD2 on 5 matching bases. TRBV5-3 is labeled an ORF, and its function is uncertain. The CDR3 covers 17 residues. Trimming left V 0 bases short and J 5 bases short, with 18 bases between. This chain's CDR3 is CARSLEPGFRRDNEQFF. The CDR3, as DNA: TGTGCCAGAAGCTTGGAGCCTGGGTTTAGGCGGGACAATGAGCAGTTCTTC.

The CDR3 coding sequence is TGCGCCAGCAGCCCACCTCCAGAGAACACCGGGGAGCTGTTTTTT. Its protein is CASSPPPENTGELFF. The chain carries TRBV5-1 and TRBJ2-2; D unresolved. V shed 4 bases and J shed 1 base, with 11 bases lying between them. The CDR3 consists of 15 residues. Germline CDR1 is SGHRS and CDR2 is YFSETQ.

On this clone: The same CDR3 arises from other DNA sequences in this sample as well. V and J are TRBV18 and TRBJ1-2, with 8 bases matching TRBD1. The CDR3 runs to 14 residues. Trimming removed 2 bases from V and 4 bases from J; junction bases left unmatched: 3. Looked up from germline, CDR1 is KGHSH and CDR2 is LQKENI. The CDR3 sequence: CASSPGQGSYGYTF. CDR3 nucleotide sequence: TGTGCCAGCTCACCAGGACAGGGATCCTATGGCTACACCTTC.

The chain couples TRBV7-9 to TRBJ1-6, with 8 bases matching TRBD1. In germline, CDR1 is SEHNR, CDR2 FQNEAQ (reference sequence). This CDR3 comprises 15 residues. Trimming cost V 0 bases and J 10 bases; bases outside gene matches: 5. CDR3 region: CASSLAPGGNSPLHF. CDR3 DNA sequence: TGTGCCAGCAGCTTAGCTCCAGGGGGCAACTCACCCCTCCACTTT.

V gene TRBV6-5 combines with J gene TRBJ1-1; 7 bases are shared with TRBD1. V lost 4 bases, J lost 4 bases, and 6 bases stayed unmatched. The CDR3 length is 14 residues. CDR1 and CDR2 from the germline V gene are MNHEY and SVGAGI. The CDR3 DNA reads TGTGCCAGCAGTTCAACAGGGGAGCTCACTGAAGCTTTCTTT. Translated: CASSSTGELTEAFF.

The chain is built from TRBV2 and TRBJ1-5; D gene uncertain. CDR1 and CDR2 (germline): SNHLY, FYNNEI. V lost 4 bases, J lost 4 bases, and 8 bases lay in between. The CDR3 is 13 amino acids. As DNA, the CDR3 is TGTGCCAGCAGTGCCGACGGGAATCAGCCCCAGCATTTT. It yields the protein CASSADGNQPQHF.

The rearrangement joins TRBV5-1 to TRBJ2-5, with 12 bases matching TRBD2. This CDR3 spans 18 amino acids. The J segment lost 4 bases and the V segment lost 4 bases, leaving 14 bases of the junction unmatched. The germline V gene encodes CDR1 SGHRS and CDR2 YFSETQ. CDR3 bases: TGCGCCAGCAGCCCAGCCCGGACTAGCGGGACTGGGGGAGAGACCCAGTACTTC. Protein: CASSPARTSGTGGETQYF.

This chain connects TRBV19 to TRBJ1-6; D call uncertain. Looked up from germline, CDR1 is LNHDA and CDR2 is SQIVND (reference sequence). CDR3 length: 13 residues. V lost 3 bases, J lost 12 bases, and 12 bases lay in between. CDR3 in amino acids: CASSMVGSKPLHF. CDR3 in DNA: TGTGCCAGTAGTATGGTGGGGAGTAAACCCCTCCACTTT. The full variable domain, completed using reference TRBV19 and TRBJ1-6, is DGGITQSPKYLFRKEGQNVTLSCEQNLNHDAMYWYRQDPGQGLRLIYYSQIVNDFQKGDIAEGYSVSREKKESFPLTVTSAQKNPTAFYLCASSMVGSKPLHFGNGTRLTVT.

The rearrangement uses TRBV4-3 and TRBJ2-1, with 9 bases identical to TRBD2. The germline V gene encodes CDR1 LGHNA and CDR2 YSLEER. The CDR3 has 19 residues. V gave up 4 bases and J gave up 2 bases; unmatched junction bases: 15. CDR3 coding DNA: TGCGCCAGCAGCCGTAAGAGGAGCCTAGCGGGACCAACCTACAATGAGCAGTTCTTC. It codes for CASSRKRSLAGPTYNEQFF.

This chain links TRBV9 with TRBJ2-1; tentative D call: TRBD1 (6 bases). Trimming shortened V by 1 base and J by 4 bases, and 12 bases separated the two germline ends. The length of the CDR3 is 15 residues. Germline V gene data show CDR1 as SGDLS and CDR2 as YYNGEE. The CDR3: CASSVSGASYNEQFF. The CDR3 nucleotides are TGTGCCAGCAGCGTATCAGGGGCCTCGTACAATGAGCAGTTCTTC.